Each of the 25 T cell receptor beta chains below was sequenced from the same sample in a study of T cell responses to AZD1222 COVID-19 vaccine. Sequencing was performed with immunoSEQ multiplex PCR; in TCRdb, only in-frame clones are kept and a portion is missing. The sample has about 120,000 clones; over 75% are singletons. The sequencing used peripheral blood, collected on day 0 of AZD1222 vaccination. The receptors were gathered from an adult in good health.

The chain combines TRBV7-2 with TRBJ1-2; D is ambiguous. V lost 1 base and J 4 bases, leaving 7 bases between the germline ends. CDR3 length: 13 amino acids. Germline CDR1 and CDR2: SGHTA and FQGNSA. CDR3 sequence reads: CASSLDLSYGYTF. CDR3 nucleotides: TGTGCCAGCAGCTTAGATCTTTCCTATGGCTACACCTTC.

V is TRBV10-2 and J is TRBJ2-1; D unclear. The V gene lost 3 bases and the J gene lost 6 bases, with 9 bases spanning the gap. From germline, CDR1 is WSHSY and CDR2 SAAADI. This CDR3 region has 13 residues. The chain's CDR3 is CASSDEGPNEQFF. The CDR3 DNA reads TGCGCCAGCAGTGACGAAGGTCCCAATGAGCAGTTCTTC.

Written as DNA, the CDR3 is TGTGCCAGCAGCTCACGGACAGGGGGCGCATATAACATTCAGTACTTC. It codes for CASSSRTGGAYNIQYF. The chain combines TRBV11-2 with TRBJ2-4, with 11 bases lining up with TRBD1. CDR1 is SGHAT and CDR2 is FQNNGV in the germline V gene. This CDR3 is 16 amino acids long. Trimming cost V 4 bases and J 7 bases; bases outside gene matches: 9.

This clone was detected only once. The chain couples TRBV25-1 to TRBJ2-2, with D uncertain. V lost 1 base and J 4 bases, leaving 4 bases between the germline ends. The CDR3 covers 13 residues. Germline CDR1 reads MGHDK; CDR2 reads SYGVNS. The CDR3 sequence is CASSELVTGELFF. In nucleotides, the CDR3 is TGTGCCAGCAGTGAATTGGTCACCGGGGAGCTGTTTTTT.

This clone occurred a few times. V and J are TRBV10-2 and TRBJ1-2; D is ambiguous. The CDR3 runs to 16 residues. V was trimmed by 0 bases and J by 2 bases, leaving 13 bases between them. CDR1 WSHSY and CDR2 SAAADI come from the germline V gene. Here the CDR3 DNA reads TGCGCCAGCAGTGAGTCGGGAGGATCCTTGAACTATGGCTACACCTTC. It is translated as CASSESGGSLNYGYTF.

This clone was observed a single time. V usage is TRBV19 and J usage is TRBJ2-7; no clear D. Germline V CDR1 and CDR2: LNHDA, SQIVND (reference sequence). Trimming cost V 3 bases and J 2 bases, with 20 bases left between them. This CDR3 contains 17 residues. CDR3 nucleotide sequence: TGTGCCAGTAGTATCTTGGCAGGCACCCACTCACCCTACGAGCAGTACTTC. It is translated as CASSILAGTHSPYEQYF.

This sequence joins TRBV2 and TRBJ1-3, with 10 bases that match TRBD1. The CDR3 covers 17 residues. Germline V lookup: CDR1 SNHLY, CDR2 FYNNEI. V shed 4 bases and J 0 bases; nucleotides not matched to a gene: 6. Here the CDR3 DNA reads TGTGCCAGCAGTGCAAGACAGGGGGCTCCCTCTGGAAACACCATATATTTT. Translating gives CASSARQGAPSGNTIYF.

The genes are TRBV7-2 and TRBJ2-2; D is unclear. The CDR3 is 14 residues long. Trimming stripped 1 base from V and 4 bases from J, with 7 bases between. The V gene's germline CDR1 is SGHTA and CDR2 FQGNSA. The CDR3 DNA follows: TGTGCCAGCAGCTTAGGCCAGTCCACCGGGGAGCTGTTTTTT. This translates into CASSLGQSTGELFF. The whole variable domain, filled in from reference TRBV7-2 and TRBJ2-2, reads GAGVSQSPSNKVTEKGKDVELRCDPISGHTALYWYRQSLGQGLEFLIYFQGNSAPDKSGLPSDRFSAERTGGSVSTLTIQRTQQEDSAVYLCASSLGQSTGELFFGEGSRLTVL.

The V call is TRBV15, the J call TRBJ1-3; D remains ambiguous. CDR1 and CDR2 (germline): LNHNV, YYDKDF (reference sequence). V was shortened by 5 bases and J by 4 bases, with 6 bases between the two germline ends. This CDR3 is built from 12 residues. The chain's CDR3 is CATSRSGNTIYF. In DNA, the CDR3 is TGTGCCACCAGCCGCTCCGGAAACACCATATATTTT.

V and J are TRBV7-2 and TRBJ1-3; D is undetermined. V was cut by 7 bases and J by 3 bases, with 10 bases left in between. CDR1 is SGHTA, CDR2 FQGNSA, per germline. The CDR3 contains 13 residues. The CDR3 bases are TGTGCCAGCACGGGTTTCGGTGGAAACACCATATATTTT. It translates to CASTGFGGNTIYF.

This clone was observed once. This chain uses TRBV12-3 or TRBV12-4 with TRBJ1-2; no reliable D call. V dropped 3 bases and J dropped 3 bases, with 8 bases sitting between them. The CDR3 sequence is 13 residues long. CDR3 coding DNA: TGTGCCAGCAGTTTTAGACGGGACTATGGCTACACCTTC. It is translated as CASSFRRDYGYTF.

The chain links TRBV4-1 to TRBJ2-2; 10 bases agree with TRBD2. The germline CDR1 and CDR2 sequences are MGHRA and YSYEKL. The CDR3 extends over 15 amino acids. V lost 4 bases, J lost 1 base, and 0 bases stayed unmatched. The CDR3 DNA reads TGCGCCAGCAGCCGGACTAGCGGGAACACCGGGGAGCTGTTTTTT. Protein product: CASSRTSGNTGELFF.

This chain links TRBV7-8 with TRBJ2-7; 10 positions match TRBD1. The CDR3 runs 16 residues. J lost 0 bases, V lost 1 base, and 3 bases had no gene match. The germline V gene encodes CDR1 SGHVS and CDR2 FQNEAQ. The CDR3 protein is CASSLDGTGVSYEQYF. CDR3 bases: TGTGCCAGCAGCTTAGACGGGACAGGGGTCTCCTACGAGCAGTACTTC.

The V gene is TRBV9, the J gene TRBJ2-7, with no clear D. Germline V gene lookup returns CDR1 SGDLS and CDR2 YYNGEE. The CDR3 has 14 amino acids. Trimming removed 0 bases at V and 3 bases at J, with 10 bases between. The chain's CDR3 is CASSVDPTNYEQYF. DNA of the CDR3: TGTGCCAGCAGCGTAGATCCTACTAACTACGAGCAGTACTTC.

This rearrangement joins TRBV9 to TRBJ2-2; D may be TRBD1 (6 bases). Trimming pared 3 bases from V and 2 bases from J, leaving 14 bases between. The germline CDR1 and CDR2 sequences are SGDLS and YYNGEE. The CDR3 loop spans 16 amino acids. The DNA for the CDR3 is TGTGCCAGCAGCGCGTTAACAGGGTACAACACCGGGGAGCTGTTTTTT. Amino acids: CASSALTGYNTGELFF.

CDR3 residues: CASSQGLAGGLGETQYF. DNA of the CDR3: TGTGCCAGCTCCCAGGGACTAGCGGGGGGGCTCGGGGAGACCCAGTACTTC. V usage is TRBV18 and J usage is TRBJ2-5; TRBD2 matches 16 bases. Germline V gene sequence: CDR1 KGHSH, CDR2 LQKENI. The CDR3 spans 17 residues. Losses at the gene ends were 6 bases for V and 5 bases for J; bases not matched to a gene: 9.

The V gene is TRBV5-4, the J gene TRBJ2-3; 13 nucleotides match TRBD2. Germline-derived CDR1 and CDR2 are SGHNT and YYREEE (reference sequence). After removal of 0 bases from V and 2 bases from J, the junction contained 6 bases not matched to a gene. There are 18 residues in the CDR3. Here the CDR3 reads CASSLGTSGGRPTDTQYF. Here the CDR3 DNA reads TGTGCCAGCAGCTTGGGGACTAGCGGGGGACGCCCCACAGATACGCAGTATTTT.

The V gene is TRBV5-1, the J gene TRBJ2-2, with TRBD2 identical over 7 bases. The germline V gene encodes CDR1 SGHRS and CDR2 YFSETQ. The junction had 5 bases not matched to a gene; V was cut back by 6 bases and J by 0 bases. CDR3 size: 15 residues. The CDR3 DNA reads as TGCGCCAGCACCCTGGGGGGGTCGAACACCGGGGAGCTGTTTTTT. It codes for CASTLGGSNTGELFF.

The genes are TRBV4-1 and TRBJ2-2; D not certain. CDR3 size: 15 residues. Trimming removed 1 base at V and 3 bases at J, with 9 bases between. Germline loops: CDR1 MGHRA, CDR2 YSYEKL. This chain's CDR3 is CASSQGRLHTGELFF. CDR3 bases: TGCGCCAGCAGCCAAGGCCGACTTCACACCGGGGAGCTGTTTTTT.

J is TRBJ1-1 and V is TRBV2; a possible D gene is TRBD1 (5 bases). The CDR3 extends over 14 amino acids. The V gene's germline CDR1 is SNHLY and CDR2 FYNNEI. V gave up 11 bases and J gave up 4 bases, with 20 bases separating them. The CDR3: CASSSPDSFTEAFF. The CDR3 region has the DNA TGTGCCTCCTCCTCCCCCGACAGTTTCACTGAAGCTTTCTTT.

This clone was observed once. The chain recombines TRBV6-5 with TRBJ1-1, with D unresolved. Germline CDR1 MNHEY, CDR2 SVGAGI. The germline V and J ends were trimmed by 0 bases and 0 bases, with 8 bases remaining between them. This CDR3 is 15 amino acids long. The CDR3 here is CASSYSFVVNTEAFF. CDR3 DNA sequence: TGTGCCAGCAGTTACTCGTTTGTCGTGAACACTGAAGCTTTCTTT.

J is TRBJ2-1 and V is TRBV9, with D uncertain. This CDR3 has 13 residues. Trimming stripped 1 base from V and 12 bases from J, with 14 bases between. CDR1 is SGDLS, CDR2 YYNGEE, per germline. The chain's CDR3 is CASSVNSVGGQFF. CDR3 nucleotides: TGTGCCAGCAGCGTAAATTCAGTGGGTGGGCAGTTCTTC.

This chain connects TRBV7-9 to TRBJ1-1; tentative D call: TRBD1 (6 bases). V was shortened by 5 bases and J by 1 base, with 14 bases between the two germline ends. Germline-derived CDR1 and CDR2 are SEHNR and FQNEAQ (reference sequence). This CDR3 is 15 amino acids long. The CDR3 spells CASSTRQVQNTEAFF. CDR3 sequence (DNA): TGTGCCAGCAGCACCCGACAGGTCCAGAACACTGAAGCTTTCTTT.

This clone was observed a single time. The chain recombines TRBV12-5 with TRBJ1-1; the D gene is possibly TRBD1 (5 bases). Trimming stripped 1 base from V and 4 bases from J, with 10 bases between. Germline CDR1 and CDR2: LGHNT and FRNRAP. CDR3 length equals 14 residues. DNA for the CDR3: TGTGCTAGTGGTTTGGGACAGTCGGGCACTGAAGCTTTCTTT. It encodes CASGLGQSGTEAFF.

The chain recombines TRBV4-3 with TRBJ2-5; D remains ambiguous. This CDR3 spans 14 amino acids. The V end lost 4 bases, the J end lost 5 bases, and 14 bases lay between the germline ends. In germline, CDR1 is LGHNA, CDR2 YSLEER. Here the CDR3 reads CASSRNSHGETQYF. The CDR3 coding sequence is TGCGCCAGCAGCCGAAACTCCCATGGCGAGACCCAGTACTTC.